This TCR beta chain emerged from a study of post-analysis software for immune sequencing data. Study-wide context: Disease courses included relapsing-remitting, secondary progressive and progressive-relapsing multiple sclerosis.

Concerning this clonotype: Its antigen remains unknown.

Findings and limits, study-wide: TRBV5-6, TRBV5-1 and TRBV20-1 belonged to a set of roughly 5 TRBV segments that were more frequent in patients than controls. Controls had significantly higher normalized Chao1 diversity than multiple sclerosis patients.

The library was made from cDNA and included unique molecular identifiers. Yield was approximately 500,000 cDNA molecules from roughly 0.93 to 9.6 million T cells. MiXCR, applied by TCRdb to the PCR reads, yields one record per CDR3 protein. Of about 820,000 distinct CDR3 sequences in the sample, about 53% were seen once. The CDR3 spans 14 residues. V was pared by 0 bases and J by 2 bases, with 7 bases between. Germline values: CDR1 MNHNS, CDR2 SASEGT. The TCR originated in a girl under 18 with multiple sclerosis. The chain recombines TRBV6-1 with TRBJ1-1; D is unresolved. Sequencing was performed on blood. The CDR3 nucleotides read TGTGCCAGCAGTGAAGCAGGTGAAAACACTGAAGCTTTCTTT. It encodes CASSEAGENTEAFF.